Listed here are 15 T cell receptor beta chains from one sample, sequenced in a study of T cell repertoires in cytomegalovirus infection. MiXCR was run by TCRdb on the reads, yielding one entry per CDR3 protein. The sample has approximately 300,000 distinct CDR3 sequences; 25% are singletons. For these TCRs, the target antigens are not known. The material was cultured PBMCs, obtained from culture after CMV antigen stimulation. The receptors originated from a human donor in good health (CMV status not recorded). Some clones in this sample may be carry-over from other donors' samples.

In its sample, this clonotype was seen many times. V usage is TRBV7-9 and J usage is TRBJ2-1, with 7 positions matching TRBD2. The V gene end was trimmed by 5 bases and the J gene end by 7 bases; junction bases not matched to a gene: 14. Germline V lookup: CDR1 SEHNR, CDR2 FQNEAQ (reference sequence). The CDR3 covers 16 residues. CDR3 sequence: CASSLRSAGRINEQFF. The CDR3, as DNA: TGTGCCAGCAGCCTGAGGTCAGCGGGGAGGATAAATGAGCAGTTCTTC.

Many counts were recorded for this clonotype. The chain couples TRBV7-2 to TRBJ1-4; the D is unclear. The CDR3 totals 15 residues. The germline V gene encodes CDR1 SGHTA and CDR2 FQGNSA. The ends were cut back, 2 bases at V and 6 bases at J, with 13 bases in the middle. The CDR3 protein is CASSLRYRGYEKLFF. The CDR3 DNA follows: TGTGCCAGCAGCTTAAGGTACAGAGGGTATGAAAAACTGTTTTTT.

A few counts support this clonotype. The rearrangement joins TRBV19 to TRBJ1-1; 7 bases are shared with TRBD1. J was trimmed by 5 bases and V by 6 bases; bases with no gene match: 6. Germline assignment: CDR1 LNHDA and CDR2 SQIVND (reference sequence). CDR3 length: 13 residues. The CDR3 loop is CASRGQWGTEAFF. CDR3 bases: TGTGCCAGTAGGGGACAGTGGGGGACTGAAGCTTTCTTT.

This clonotype has just a few counts. The chain recombines TRBV27 with TRBJ2-1, with 7 bases that match TRBD2. V shed 9 bases and J 4 bases; nucleotides not matched to a gene: 9. This CDR3 spans 14 amino acids. In germline, CDR1 is MNHEY, CDR2 SMNVEV (reference sequence). In nucleotides, the CDR3 is TGTGCCAGTCACCGATCTAGCGGATACAATGAGCAGTTCTTC. Translated: CASHRSSGYNEQFF.

V is TRBV28 and J is TRBJ2-5, with 7 nucleotides matching TRBD1. Trimming removed 7 bases from V and 5 bases from J; junction bases left unmatched: 16. The CDR3 is made up of 16 amino acids. Germline CDR1 MDHEN, CDR2 SYDVKM. The CDR3 coding sequence is TGTGCCAGCACCCCAGGGCTAGGGGGCAAGAAGGAGACCCAGTACTTC. It encodes CASTPGLGGKKETQYF.

The V gene is TRBV20-1, the J gene TRBJ1-2, with TRBD1 as a possible D gene (5 bases). The germline V and J ends were trimmed by 5 bases and 2 bases, with 15 bases remaining between them. Germline CDR1 is DFQATT and CDR2 is SNEGSKA (reference sequence). This CDR3 is 14 amino acids long. The CDR3 sequence is CSARTGTVNYGYTF. The CDR3 DNA reads TGCAGTGCTCGGACGGGGACGGTGAACTATGGCTACACCTTC.

The chain is built from TRBV7-2 and TRBJ2-1; 7 bases align to TRBD2. V was clipped by 6 bases and J by 6 bases; unmatched bases: 5. CDR1 and CDR2 (germline): SGHTA, FQGNSA. The CDR3 runs to 13 residues. The CDR3 DNA follows: TGTGCCAGCAGTTCTGGGAGGGTCAATGAGCAGTTCTTC. Protein product: CASSSGRVNEQFF.

The gene calls are TRBV7-8 and TRBJ2-2; 7 bases fit TRBD1. Germline V CDR1 and CDR2: SGHVS, FQNEAQ. The CDR3 covers 17 residues. Trimming took 0 bases from V and 4 from J; bases not matched to a gene: 8. In DNA, the CDR3 is TGTGCCAGCAGCTTAGCTCGGACAGGATGGGTCACCGGGGAGCTGTTTTTT. It is translated as CASSLARTGWVTGELFF.

This chain links TRBV6-2 or TRBV6-3 with TRBJ2-7; D not certain. The CDR3 has 14 amino acids. The germline V gene has CDR1 MNHEY and CDR2 SVGEGT. Deletions cut 3 bases from V and 2 bases from J, with 11 bases between. CDR3 bases: TGTGCCAGCAGTTATAGCTCCCAGACCTACGAGCAGTACTTC. Translation gives CASSYSSQTYEQYF.

This clonotype has a single count. This chain joins TRBV28 and TRBJ2-1; TRBD2 matches 8 bases. The CDR3 sequence is 14 residues long. Germline loops: CDR1 MDHEN, CDR2 SYDVKM. The junction had 5 bases not matched to a gene; V was cut back by 5 bases and J by 5 bases. CDR3 bases: TGTGCCAGCAGTCTAAGACTAGCGCACAATGAGCAGTTCTTC. Amino acid sequence: CASSLRLAHNEQFF.

This clonotype was recorded at least ten times. The rearrangement uses TRBV11-2 and TRBJ1-3; D not resolved. V gave up 4 bases and J gave up 0 bases, with 10 bases separating them. This CDR3 spans 15 amino acids. The germline V gene encodes CDR1 SGHAT and CDR2 FQNNGV. The CDR3 DNA reads as TGTGCCAGCAGCTCGGTAGATAGCTCTGGAAACACCATATATTTT. It specifies CASSSVDSSGNTIYF.

This clonotype was detected only a few times. The V and J genes are TRBV6-6 and TRBJ1-4, with TRBD1 identical over 7 bases. The CDR3 totals 17 residues. V shed 2 bases and J 0 bases; nucleotides not matched to a gene: 6. Germline loops: CDR1 MNHNY, CDR2 SVGAGI (reference sequence). The CDR3 spells CASSYRETGATNEKLFF. The CDR3 region has the DNA TGTGCCAGCAGTTACCGCGAAACAGGGGCAACTAATGAAAAACTGTTTTTT.

This clonotype was seen many times. The rearrangement uses TRBV28 and TRBJ2-5, with 7 bases that match TRBD1. The J segment lost 6 bases and the V segment lost 8 bases, leaving 12 bases of the junction unmatched. Germline-derived CDR1 and CDR2 are MDHEN and SYDVKM. The CDR3 spans 14 residues. The CDR3 is CASGPTGWHQTQYF. CDR3 nucleotides: TGTGCCAGCGGACCGACAGGGTGGCATCAGACCCAGTACTTC.

This clonotype was seen a handful of times. J is TRBJ2-5 and V is TRBV28, with 10 bases aligning to TRBD1. This CDR3 has 14 residues. V gave up 6 bases and J gave up 4 bases; unmatched junction bases: 5. Per the germline V gene, CDR1 is MDHEN and CDR2 is SYDVKM. Here the CDR3 DNA reads TGTGCCAGCAGCTGGGGGGACAGGGGAGAGACCCAGTACTTC. Its translation: CASSWGDRGETQYF.

This clonotype was counted only a few times. The chain couples TRBV5-6 to TRBJ1-3; no reliable D call. Germline V gene data show CDR1 as SGHDT and CDR2 as YYEEEE. The CDR3 runs to 15 residues. Trimming shortened V by 3 bases and J by 1 base, and 11 bases separated the two germline ends. The CDR3 protein is CASSSPQKSGNTIYF. CDR3 nucleotides: TGTGCCAGCAGCTCCCCACAGAAGTCTGGAAACACCATATATTTT.